This T cell receptor (beta chain) was profiled in a study of shared clonotypes between healthy human individuals. Study-wide points: The rarefaction results pointed to incomplete sorted-subset sequencing despite large depth. Naive CD4 clonotypes were shared across a handful of donors at around 5%. Measured sharing among donors was expected to vary with sequencing depth.

Details on this clone: Its antigen is undetermined.

It was at deep level that the assay was run. Profiled with immunoSEQ multiplex PCR; TCRdb holds only in-frame clones, not every one. The sample contains some 1,400,000 clones, approximately 97% of which appear only once. The CDR3 is made up of 14 amino acids. In germline, CDR1 is SGDLS, CDR2 YYNGEE. V was clipped by 0 bases and J by 10 bases; unmatched bases: 7. This clonotype originated in a man aged 30-40 years in good health. V and J are TRBV9 and TRBJ1-2, with 9 positions matching TRBD1. Sequencing used naive CD4+ T cells sorted from blood. Indicated subset: CD45RA+ positively selected. The CDR3 sequence: CASSVVLGQGVYTF. In DNA, the CDR3 is TGTGCCAGCAGCGTAGTGTTGGGACAGGGTGTCTACACCTTC.